These 25 T cell receptor beta chains were sequenced from one sample in a study of OX40 agonist ivuxolimab in advanced cancers. Produced via immunoSEQ multiplex PCR; TCRdb's table is partial and in-frame only. The sample shows about 100,000 clones, approximately 89% of them seen only once. Sequences were derived from CD4+ or CD8+ T cells sorted from blood, sampled in a trial of the OX40 agonist ivuxolimab. These receptors were obtained from an adult with an advanced solid tumor such as melanoma, head and neck, liver or kidney cancer.

V is TRBV28 and J is TRBJ1-5; D is uncertain. V dropped 2 bases and J dropped 3 bases, with 14 bases sitting between them. CDR1 MDHEN and CDR2 SYDVKM come from the germline V gene. CDR3 length: 16 amino acids. CDR3 region: CASSLVPTQLNQPQHF. CDR3 nucleotides: TGTGCCAGCAGTTTAGTCCCTACACAGCTCAATCAGCCCCAGCATTTT.

V gene TRBV7-9 combines with J gene TRBJ2-2; 7 bases line up with TRBD2. Looked up from germline, CDR1 is SEHNR and CDR2 is FQNEAQ (reference sequence). After removal of 0 bases from V and 4 bases from J, the junction contained 5 bases not matched to a gene. This CDR3 is 16 amino acids long. The CDR3 sequence is CASSLATVAGTGELFF. The CDR3 DNA reads as TGTGCCAGCAGCTTAGCGACAGTAGCGGGCACCGGGGAGCTGTTTTTT.

V usage is TRBV6-5 and J usage is TRBJ2-5, with TRBD2 as a possible D gene (6 bases). Germline values: CDR1 MNHEY, CDR2 SVGAGI. The CDR3 length is 14 residues. Trimming shortened V by 4 bases and J by 0 bases, and 9 bases separated the two germline ends. The chain's CDR3 is CASSSRDYQETQYF. The CDR3 DNA reads TGTGCCAGCAGTTCCCGGGACTACCAAGAGACCCAGTACTTC.

This chain joins TRBV30 and TRBJ1-2; D call uncertain. The V end lost 2 bases, the J end lost 6 bases, and 7 bases lay between the germline ends. CDR3 size: 11 residues. The germline CDR1 and CDR2 sequences are GTSNPN and SVGIG (reference sequence). The CDR3, as DNA: TGTGCCTGGAGTTGGACCCATGGCTACACCTTC. Translation: CAWSWTHGYTF.

The rearrangement joins TRBV18 to TRBJ1-2; possibly TRBD1 for D (6 bases). The CDR3 length is 14 residues. V was clipped by 5 bases and J by 0 bases, with 10 bases between them. CDR1 and CDR2 from the germline V gene are KGHSH and LQKENI. CDR3: CASSGQGTNYGYTF. For the CDR3, the DNA is TGTGCCAGCTCAGGCCAGGGGACTAACTATGGCTACACCTTC.

The chain links TRBV5-1 to TRBJ2-2; 9 bases line up with TRBD1. This CDR3 contains 19 residues. The V segment lost 0 bases and the J segment 1 base; nucleotides outside the gene matches: 10. Germline lookup yields CDR1 SGHRS and CDR2 YFSETQ. The CDR3 DNA sequence: TGCGCCAGCAGCTTGGATCCGTGGGGGACAGGGCTGAACACCGGGGAGCTGTTTTTT. Protein product: CASSLDPWGTGLNTGELFF.

This sequence joins TRBV7-6 and TRBJ2-7; 10 positions agree with TRBD2. Trimming cost V 4 bases and J 5 bases; bases outside gene matches: 8. The germline gives CDR1 SGHVS, CDR2 FNYEAQ. The CDR3 sequence is 15 residues long. The CDR3, as DNA: TGTGCCAGCAGCTCCCGGCTAGCGGGAGTTGACGAGCAGTACTTC. This codes for CASSSRLAGVDEQYF.

The rearrangement links TRBV18 to TRBJ1-2; a weak D match, TRBD1 (5 bases). This CDR3 comprises 15 residues. Germline V gives CDR1 KGHSH, CDR2 LQKENI. Trimming took off 1 base at V and 1 base at J, with 10 bases between the two ends. The CDR3 DNA sequence: TGTGCCAGCTCACCACAGGGGCAGGGTAACTATGGCTACACCTTC. This translates into CASSPQGQGNYGYTF.

The V and J genes are TRBV11-2 and TRBJ1-4; TRBD1 might be the D (6 bases). Per the germline V gene, CDR1 is SGHAT and CDR2 is FQNNGV. Trimming pared 2 bases from V and 0 bases from J, leaving 19 bases between. The CDR3 sequence is 19 residues long. In nucleotides, the CDR3 is TGTGCCAGCAGCTTACCTAGGGGGGCGCGTGGGGCAACTAATGAAAAACTGTTTTTT. Its translation: CASSLPRGARGATNEKLFF.

V usage is TRBV4-1 and J usage is TRBJ2-1; D is ambiguous. The CDR3 runs 14 residues. V lost 1 base to trimming and J lost 3 bases, with 7 bases between them. CDR1 is MGHRA, CDR2 YSYEKL, per germline. The CDR3 DNA follows: TGCGCCAGCAGCCAAGTGTATAACTACAATGAGCAGTTCTTC. Amino acids: CASSQVYNYNEQFF.

The V call is TRBV4-3, the J call TRBJ2-5; TRBD2 aligns across 9 bases. V trimming: 1 base; J trimming: 3 bases; junction bases outside the gene matches: 6. This CDR3 comprises 16 residues. The germline V gene has CDR1 LGHNA and CDR2 YSLEER. CDR3 bases: TGCGCCAGCAGCCAAGGGAGCGGGAGGTCTGAAGAGACCCAGTACTTC. It yields the protein CASSQGSGRSEETQYF.

The chain employs TRBV30 and TRBJ1-1; D not certain. Germline V gives CDR1 GTSNPN, CDR2 SVGIG (reference sequence). The CDR3 loop spans 13 amino acids. Trimming removed 3 bases from V and 1 base from J, with 9 bases in between. CDR3 amino acids: CAWSLYANTEAFF. CDR3 in DNA: TGTGCCTGGAGCCTTTACGCGAACACTGAAGCTTTCTTT.

The chain combines TRBV6-1 with TRBJ2-7, with D possibly TRBD2 on 7 matching bases. V was pared by 3 bases and J by 2 bases, with 20 bases between. In germline, CDR1 is MNHNS, CDR2 SASEGT. The length of the CDR3 is 17 residues. CDR3 DNA sequence: TGTGCCAGCAGTGACGGGACCTCGGGGGGCAGACCCTACGAGCAGTACTTC. This translates into CASSDGTSGGRPYEQYF.

This chain uses TRBV11-2 with TRBJ2-1, with D tentatively TRBD2 (5 bases). Trimming took off 2 bases at V and 3 bases at J, with 8 bases between the two ends. Germline-derived CDR1 and CDR2 are SGHAT and FQNNGV. The length of the CDR3 is 14 residues. CDR3 sequence (DNA): TGTGCCAGCAGCTTATTAGCGTTCTACAATGAGCAGTTCTTC. It specifies CASSLLAFYNEQFF.

The V gene is TRBV19, the J gene TRBJ1-3; D is uncertain. The CDR3 runs 15 residues. The germline V gene encodes CDR1 LNHDA and CDR2 SQIVND (reference sequence). V was pared by 5 bases and J by 0 bases, with 11 bases between. The CDR3 DNA sequence: TGTGCCAGTAGTGGAGGATCGAGCTCTGGAAACACCATATATTTT. It yields the protein CASSGGSSSGNTIYF.

The genes are TRBV7-2 and TRBJ1-5; TRBD1 matches at 7 bases. Germline assignment: CDR1 SGHTA and CDR2 FQGNSA. CDR3 size: 17 residues. V dropped 0 bases and J dropped 1; count of bases not matched to a gene: 6. This chain's CDR3 is CASSLAATGMSNQPQHF. The CDR3 nucleotides read TGTGCCAGCAGCTTAGCTGCGACAGGGATGAGCAATCAGCCCCAGCATTTT. The full variable domain, completed using reference TRBV7-2 and TRBJ1-5, is GAGVSQSPSNKVTEKGKDVELRCDPISGHTALYWYRQSLGQGLEFLIYFQGNSAPDKSGLPSDRFSAERTGGSVSTLTIQRTQQEDSAVYLCASSLAATGMSNQPQHFGDGTRLSIL.

The CDR3 region has the DNA TGTGCCAGCAGTGGAGGGTCTAGAGATTTGGTCGGGGAGCTGTTTTTT. Protein sequence: CASSGGSRDLVGELFF. This sequence joins TRBV25-1 and TRBJ2-2, with D perhaps TRBD2 (5 bases). The CDR3 is 16 residues long. Germline loops: CDR1 MGHDK, CDR2 SYGVNS. The V end lost 4 bases, the J end lost 7 bases, and 19 bases lay between the germline ends.

The CDR3 loop reads CASSLSRGVGTGELFF. The CDR3 coding sequence is TGTGCCAGCAGTTTATCTCGCGGGGTCGGCACCGGGGAGCTGTTTTTT. The rearrangement uses TRBV27 and TRBJ2-2, with D perhaps TRBD2 (6 bases). Trimming took off 0 bases at V and 4 bases at J, with 12 bases between the two ends. Germline V lookup: CDR1 MNHEY, CDR2 SMNVEV (reference sequence). The CDR3 length is 16 residues.

The V gene is TRBV27, the J gene TRBJ1-5; D is perhaps TRBD1 (5 bases). The V and J ends lost 2 bases and 3 bases respectively, with 11 bases between them. Germline CDR1 and CDR2: MNHEY and SMNVEV (reference sequence). The CDR3 loop spans 15 amino acids. The CDR3 loop reads CASSLEARVNQPQHF. DNA of the CDR3: TGTGCCAGCAGTTTAGAGGCCAGGGTCAATCAGCCCCAGCATTTT.

The chain links TRBV19 to TRBJ2-3, with 7 nucleotides matching TRBD1. This CDR3 has 16 residues. V lost 6 bases, J lost 1 base, and 10 bases stayed unmatched. CDR1 is LNHDA, CDR2 SQIVND, per germline (reference sequence). CDR3 sequence: CASSPRRGPGTDTQYF. CDR3 DNA sequence: TGTGCCAGTAGCCCCCGAAGGGGGCCTGGCACAGATACGCAGTATTTT. Drawing the rest from reference TRBV19 and TRBJ2-3, the complete variable domain is DGGITQSPKYLFRKEGQNVTLSCEQNLNHDAMYWYRQDPGQGLRLIYYSQIVNDFQKGDIAEGYSVSREKKESFPLTVTSAQKNPTAFYLCASSPRRGPGTDTQYFGPGTRLTVL.

The rearrangement links TRBV7-9 to TRBJ1-5; TRBD1 is a possible D gene (6 bases). Trimming removed 4 bases from V and 3 bases from J, with 10 bases in between. Germline CDR1 reads SEHNR; CDR2 reads FQNEAQ (reference sequence). The CDR3 has 14 amino acids. The CDR3: CASSSDRNNQPQHF. The CDR3 DNA reads TGTGCCAGCAGCTCCGACAGGAACAATCAGCCCCAGCATTTT. The full variable domain, completed using reference TRBV7-9 and TRBJ1-5, is DTGVSQNPRHKITKRGQNVTFRCDPISEHNRLYWYRQTLGQGPEFLTYFQNEAQLEKSRLLSDRFSAERPKGSFSTLEIQRTEQGDSAMYLCASSSDRNNQPQHFGDGTRLSIL.

This chain joins TRBV5-1 and TRBJ1-1, with D hard to call. The CDR3 runs to 12 residues. Germline V gene lookup returns CDR1 SGHRS and CDR2 YFSETQ. Trimming cost V 5 bases and J 7 bases, with 12 bases left between them. CDR3 amino acids: CASSFPDGEAFF. DNA for the CDR3: TGCGCCAGCAGTTTCCCGGACGGTGAAGCTTTCTTT.

V usage is TRBV28 and J usage is TRBJ2-2; D is undetermined. Germline lookup yields CDR1 MDHEN and CDR2 SYDVKM. The CDR3 extends over 14 amino acids. V lost 2 bases to trimming and J lost 1 base, with 5 bases between them. As DNA, the CDR3 is TGTGCCAGCAGTTTAGTACAGAACACCGGGGAGCTGTTTTTT. Protein sequence: CASSLVQNTGELFF.

The chain uses TRBV10-3 and TRBJ2-1; TRBD2 matches at 7 bases. The germline V gene has CDR1 ENHRY and CDR2 SYGVKD. This CDR3 comprises 13 residues. V was clipped by 3 bases and J by 5 bases; unmatched bases: 1. CDR3 in amino acids: CAISDLADNEQFF. The CDR3 DNA follows: TGTGCCATCAGTGATCTAGCGGACAATGAGCAGTTCTTC.

V gene TRBV2 combines with J gene TRBJ2-7; 8 bases align to TRBD2. Germline V CDR1 and CDR2: SNHLY, FYNNEI. With 7 bases clipped from V and 2 bases from J, the junction kept 7 bases outside the gene matches. CDR3 length: 14 amino acids. The CDR3 DNA follows: TGTGCCAGCATCCCAAGCGGGAGAGCCTACGAGCAGTACTTC. This sequence encodes CASIPSGRAYEQYF.